This entry lists 7 T cell receptor beta chains sequenced from one sample in a study of shared clonotypes between healthy human individuals (dated by TCRdb to about 2020). Libraries were prepared through the immunoSEQ multiplex PCR assay. TCRdb provides this immuneACCESS table in a form limited to in-frame rearrangements. Some clones are lacking; in checked studies, under half of them reflect an unresolved V gene, and why the rest are absent is not known. In this sample the table shows roughly 890,000 clones, 85% to 95% of which occur a single time. The ten largest make up about 25% of the sample. CD8 naive samples were obtained by positive selection for CCR7 among CD45RO-negative cells, yielding a CD45RA+CCR7+ population from which TemRA cells were excluded. The sample was naive CD8+ T cells sorted from blood. The cell subset or site label on this specimen signifies: CD45RA+CCR7+. These receptors all stem from a man aged 30 to 45 in good health.

The V call is TRBV7-7, the J call TRBJ2-1; 11 bases fit TRBD2. CDR1 SSHAT and CDR2 FNYEAQ come from the germline V gene (reference sequence). This CDR3 has 15 amino acids. V lost 6 bases, J lost 8 bases, and 9 bases stayed unmatched. CDR3 bases: TGTGCCAGCAGTCTTAGACTAGCGGGGTGGGATGAGCAGTTCTTC. Translating gives CASSLRLAGWDEQFF.

The chain couples TRBV27 to TRBJ1-5; TRBD1 is a possible D gene (5 bases). Germline values: CDR1 MNHEY, CDR2 SMNVEV (reference sequence). This CDR3 region has 16 residues. V lost 2 bases and J lost 0, with 11 bases in between. This CDR3 reads CASSLVAGYSNQPQHF. The CDR3 coding sequence is TGTGCCAGCAGTTTAGTGGCAGGGTATAGCAATCAGCCCCAGCATTTT.

The genes are TRBV27 and TRBJ2-7; D may match TRBD1 or TRBD2 (5 bases each). The CDR3 runs to 15 residues. V gave up 3 bases and J gave up 2 bases, with 14 bases separating them. Germline V gene data show CDR1 as MNHEY and CDR2 as SMNVEV (reference sequence). CDR3 in DNA: TGTGCCAGCAGTTTTCTGGGGGAAGTCGCCTACGAGCAGTACTTC. Translating it yields CASSFLGEVAYEQYF.

The chain recombines TRBV6-1 with TRBJ2-1; no clear D gene. The germline V and J ends were trimmed by 1 base and 0 bases, with 4 bases remaining between them. This CDR3 is built from 14 residues. The germline gives CDR1 MNHNS, CDR2 SASEGT. The CDR3 nucleotides are TGTGCCAGCAGTGAAGGAAACTCCTACAATGAGCAGTTCTTC. It is translated as CASSEGNSYNEQFF.

This rearrangement joins TRBV11-2 to TRBJ2-7; TRBD1 agrees at 9 bases. J was trimmed by 3 bases and V by 5 bases; bases with no gene match: 11. In germline, CDR1 is SGHAT, CDR2 FQNNGV. CDR3 length equals 16 residues. The CDR3 loop is CASSPTTGTGFYEQYF. Here the CDR3 DNA reads TGTGCCAGCAGCCCAACGACCGGGACAGGGTTCTACGAGCAGTACTTC.

The chain uses TRBV5-5 and TRBJ2-7, with D possibly called TRBD1 or TRBD2 (5 bases each). From germline, CDR1 is SGHKS and CDR2 YYEKEE (reference sequence). Between the trimmed V and J ends, which lost 1 base and 2 bases, there was a span of 10 bases. The length of the CDR3 is 14 residues. The CDR3 reads CASSLRDGPYEQYF. CDR3 coding DNA: TGTGCCAGCAGCTTGAGGGACGGACCCTACGAGCAGTACTTC.

The rearrangement uses TRBV19 and TRBJ2-7; 8 nucleotides agree with TRBD2. Losses at the gene ends were 4 bases for V and 0 bases for J; bases not matched to a gene: 8. The germline gives CDR1 LNHDA, CDR2 SQIVND (reference sequence). CDR3 size: 16 residues. Here the CDR3 DNA reads TGTGCCAGTAGTAGAGGGACCGGGACTAGCTCCTACGAGCAGTACTTC. Translation: CASSRGTGTSSYEQYF. The full variable domain, completed using reference TRBV19 and TRBJ2-7, is DGGITQSPKYLFRKEGQNVTLSCEQNLNHDAMYWYRQDPGQGLRLIYYSQIVNDFQKGDIAEGYSVSREKKESFPLTVTSAQKNPTAFYLCASSRGTGTSSYEQYFGPGTRLTVT.